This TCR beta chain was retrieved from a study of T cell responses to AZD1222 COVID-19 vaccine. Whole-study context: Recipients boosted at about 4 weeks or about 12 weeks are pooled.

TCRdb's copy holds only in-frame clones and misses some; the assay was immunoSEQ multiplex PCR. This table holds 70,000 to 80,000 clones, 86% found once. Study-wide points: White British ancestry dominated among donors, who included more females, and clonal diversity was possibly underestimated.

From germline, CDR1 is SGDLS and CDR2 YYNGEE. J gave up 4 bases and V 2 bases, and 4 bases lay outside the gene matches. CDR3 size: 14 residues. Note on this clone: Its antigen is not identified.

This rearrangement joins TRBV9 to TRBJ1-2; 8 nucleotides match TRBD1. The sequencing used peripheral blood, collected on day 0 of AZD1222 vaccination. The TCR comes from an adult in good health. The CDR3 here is CASSVNRGTYGYTF. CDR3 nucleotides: TGTGCCAGCAGCGTCAACAGGGGGACCTATGGCTACACCTTC.